The 4 T cell receptor beta chains below all came from one sample that was sequenced in a study of shared clonotypes between healthy human individuals. This table comes from immunoSEQ multiplex PCR, and its TCRdb copy is limited to in-frame clones, with some not included. The sample lists 97,000 or so clones, less than 60% seen once, with more than 12% in the top ten. The material sequenced was PBMCs. These receptors were obtained from a woman aged 35 to 49 in good health. Some clones in this sample may be carry-over from other donors' samples.

The V gene is TRBV13, the J gene TRBJ2-5, with TRBD1 as a possible D gene (5 bases). Germline V lookup: CDR1 PRHDT, CDR2 FYEKMQ (reference sequence). Deletions cut 5 bases from V and 2 bases from J, with 9 bases between. The CDR3 extends over 13 amino acids. The CDR3 DNA follows: TGTGCCAGCAGCACCCGACAGCAAGAGACCCAGTACTTC. It encodes CASSTRQQETQYF.

This clone was counted a few times. This chain uses TRBV9 with TRBJ2-1, with D perhaps TRBD2 (6 bases). Trimming cost V 0 bases and J 8 bases, with 15 bases left between them. Per the germline V gene, CDR1 is SGDLS and CDR2 is YYNGEE. The CDR3 extends over 15 amino acids. The CDR3 is CASSVAPNGEDEQFF. CDR3 bases: TGTGCCAGCAGCGTAGCCCCTAATGGGGAGGATGAGCAGTTCTTC.

J is TRBJ2-3 and V is TRBV2; 12 nucleotides align to TRBD2. The CDR3 sequence is 15 residues long. Germline values: CDR1 SNHLY, CDR2 FYNNEI. The J segment lost 6 bases and the V segment lost 5 bases, leaving 6 bases of the junction unmatched. The CDR3 DNA follows: TGTGCCAGCAGTTGGACTAGCGGGACTACGGATACGCAGTATTTT. It yields the protein CASSWTSGTTDTQYF.

In this sample, this clone turned up once. The chain couples TRBV28 to TRBJ1-5, with D uncertain. Germline assignment: CDR1 MDHEN and CDR2 SYDVKM. The V end was cut by 6 bases, the J end by 3 bases, with 15 bases between. The CDR3 is 15 amino acids. CDR3 amino acids: CASRPRGTNNQPQHF. The CDR3 DNA reads as TGTGCCAGCAGGCCCCGTGGAACAAACAATCAGCCCCAGCATTTT.